The 9 T cell receptor beta chains below all came from one sample that was sequenced in a study of cytomegalovirus exposure and HLA in healthy donors. Researchers ran the PCR with 60 Vbeta and 13 Jbeta primers. Profiling relied on immunoSEQ multiplex PCR, and the TCRdb table lists in-frame clones only, not all of them. The sample has approximately 210,000 clones, roughly 80% seen once; the top ten hold around 0.38%. Sequenced: PBMCs. These TCRs come from a male donor in good health and CMV-seropositive.

The chain joins TRBV30 to TRBJ2-5; 11 bases match TRBD2. The CDR3 sequence is 18 residues long. The J segment lost 3 bases and the V segment lost 0 bases, leaving 12 bases of the junction unmatched. Germline V gives CDR1 GTSNPN, CDR2 SVGIG (reference sequence). The CDR3 sequence: CAWSVGLVATSGKETQYF. Here the CDR3 DNA reads TGTGCCTGGAGTGTGGGGCTGGTAGCGACTAGCGGGAAAGAGACCCAGTACTTC.

This clone showed up just once. This chain links TRBV27 with TRBJ1-2; no reliable D call. This CDR3 has 16 residues. Germline V gene data show CDR1 as MNHEY and CDR2 as SMNVEV (reference sequence). V was trimmed by 3 bases and J by 2 bases, leaving 16 bases between them. The CDR3 is CASSFEVGAGNYGYTF. The CDR3 region has the DNA TGTGCCAGCAGTTTCGAAGTGGGTGCGGGGAACTATGGCTACACCTTC.

This clone was seen a handful of times. This chain links TRBV27 with TRBJ2-3, with 10 bases fitting TRBD2. The CDR3 consists of 15 residues. In germline, CDR1 is MNHEY, CDR2 SMNVEV (reference sequence). V lost 5 bases to trimming and J lost 6 bases; unmatched junction nucleotides: 8. CDR3: CASSPQAGGPDTQYF. Written as DNA, the CDR3 is TGTGCCAGCAGTCCACAAGCGGGAGGGCCGGATACGCAGTATTTT.

The chain couples TRBV9 to TRBJ2-3, with TRBD1 matching 8 bases. Trimming cost V 3 bases and J 0 bases; bases outside gene matches: 12. The CDR3 spans 18 residues. Germline V gene data show CDR1 as SGDLS and CDR2 as YYNGEE. The CDR3 DNA sequence: TGTGCCAGCAGCGGGTACCAGGGGGCAGGAAAGAGCACAGATACGCAGTATTTT. The encoded protein is CASSGYQGAGKSTDTQYF.

On this clone: This sample also contains other DNA sequences that code for the same CDR3. V and J are TRBV11-1 and TRBJ1-1; D is possibly TRBD1 (6 bases). The CDR3 runs 13 residues. Trimming stripped 3 bases from V and 1 base from J, with 6 bases between. CDR1 and CDR2 from the germline V gene are SGHAT and FQDESV (reference sequence). The DNA of the CDR3 is TGTGCCAGCAGCTTGACAGGGAACACTGAAGCTTTCTTT. It is translated as CASSLTGNTEAFF.

Here the CDR3 DNA reads TGTGCCAGCAGCACTCGACTAGCGGGCACAGATACGCAGTATTTT. Translation: CASSTRLAGTDTQYF. V and J are TRBV7-3 and TRBJ2-3, with 9 bases aligning to TRBD2. In germline, CDR1 is SGHTA, CDR2 FQGTGA. This CDR3 spans 15 amino acids. Losses at the gene ends were 5 bases for V and 1 base for J; bases not matched to a gene: 4. Using reference TRBV7-3 and TRBJ2-3 for the parts outside the CDR3, the full variable domain is GAGVSQTPSNKVTEKGKYVELRCDPISGHTALYWYRQSLGQGPEFLIYFQGTGAADDSGLPNDRFFAVRPEGSVSTLKIQRTERGDSAVYLCASSTRLAGTDTQYFGPGTRLTVL.

This chain joins TRBV18 and TRBJ2-1; D may be TRBD2 (6 bases). Trimming shortened V by 0 bases and J by 3 bases, and 9 bases separated the two germline ends. CDR1 KGHSH and CDR2 LQKENI come from the germline V gene. The CDR3 length is 15 residues. The CDR3 DNA is TGTGCCAGCTCACCACCCTGGGGGGACTACAATGAGCAGTTCTTC. This codes for CASSPPWGDYNEQFF.

To note about this clone: The sample holds other DNA sequences that translate to the same CDR3. The V call is TRBV9, the J call TRBJ2-5, with 9 bases matching TRBD2. The germline gives CDR1 SGDLS, CDR2 YYNGEE. V trimming: 5 bases; J trimming: 5 bases; junction bases outside the gene matches: 7. The CDR3 contains 14 residues. CDR3 nucleotide sequence: TGTGCCAGCAGTTCGGGACTAGCATCGGAGACCCAGTACTTC. It yields the protein CASSSGLASETQYF. Filled out from reference TRBV9 and TRBJ2-5, the complete variable domain reads DSGVTQTPKHLITATGQRVTLRCSPRSGDLSVYWYQQSLDQGLQFLIQYYNGEERAKGNILERFSAQQFPDLHSELNLSSLELGDSALYFCASSSGLASETQYFGPGTRLLVL.

This chain uses TRBV6-5 with TRBJ2-1; tentative D call: TRBD2 (5 bases). The CDR3 totals 15 residues. V was trimmed by 2 bases and J by 4 bases, leaving 12 bases between them. Germline V gene lookup returns CDR1 MNHEY and CDR2 SVGAGI. CDR3 sequence: CASSYMQRTYNEQFF. DNA of the CDR3: TGTGCCAGCAGTTACATGCAGCGGACTTACAATGAGCAGTTCTTC.